Shown below are 5 T cell receptor beta chains from a single sample sequenced in a study of blood T cell repertoires in COVID-19. Produced via immunoSEQ multiplex PCR; TCRdb's table is partial and in-frame only. The sample lists fewer than 350,000 clones, about nine tenths occurring once. The specimen sequenced was PBMCs or T cells enriched from blood (not recorded which). These receptors were taken from a woman between 40 and 55 years old with acute COVID-19.

The chain combines TRBV12-5 with TRBJ1-2; 8 nucleotides match TRBD1. Per germline, CDR1 LGHNT and CDR2 FRNRAP. The CDR3 totals 15 residues. Germline trimming cut 3 bases from V and 5 bases from J; bases unmatched to any gene: 8. DNA for the CDR3: TGTGCTAGTGGTTTCTGGGACAGGCCCCTTTATGGCTACACCTTC. As protein: CASGFWDRPLYGYTF. The complete variable domain, with remaining parts taken from reference TRBV12-5 and TRBJ1-2, reads DARVTQTPRHKVTEMGQEVTMRCQPILGHNTVFWYRQTMMQGLELLAYFRNRAPLDDSGMPKDRFSAEMPDATLATLKIQPSEPRDSAVYFCASGFWDRPLYGYTFGSGTRLTVV.

In its sample, this clone was seen a few times. This chain uses TRBV3-1 (or the pseudogene TRBV3-2) with TRBJ2-6; tentatively, D is TRBD1 (6 bases). Germline CDR1 reads LGHDT; CDR2 reads YNNKEL (reference sequence). The CDR3 is 15 residues long. Trimming took 1 base from V and 4 from J, leaving 8 bases between them. The chain's CDR3 is CASSQGTGGANVLTF. The CDR3 DNA sequence: TGTGCCAGCAGCCAAGGAACAGGGGGGGCCAACGTCCTGACTTTC.

CDR3 bases: TGCGCCAGCAGCTCGATCGGGGGAGCGGGGGGCCCGACAGATACGCAGTATTTT. Its protein is CASSSIGGAGGPTDTQYF. This chain connects TRBV5-1 to TRBJ2-3; 9 nucleotides align to TRBD2. CDR1 and CDR2 from the germline V gene are SGHRS and YFSETQ. The CDR3 loop spans 18 amino acids. Trimming took 3 bases from V and 3 from J; bases not matched to a gene: 14.

The CDR3 protein is CASSLGQVNEQFF. In DNA, the CDR3 is TGTGCCAGCTCCTTAGGACAGGTCAATGAGCAGTTCTTC. The J gene is TRBJ2-1, the V gene TRBV18; TRBD1 matches 7 bases. With V trimmed by 6 bases and J by 6 bases, 5 bases remained unmatched. Germline V gene sequence: CDR1 KGHSH, CDR2 LQKENI. The CDR3 has 13 amino acids.

The chain carries TRBV30 and TRBJ1-1, with unresolved D. Trimming pared 0 bases from V and 6 bases from J, leaving 17 bases between. The germline V gene has CDR1 GTSNPN and CDR2 SVGIG (reference sequence). There are 15 residues in the CDR3. The CDR3 is CAWSVLSAGAPEAFF. The CDR3 DNA reads TGTGCCTGGAGTGTACTTTCGGCAGGCGCGCCTGAAGCTTTCTTT. The complete variable domain, with remaining parts taken from reference TRBV30 and TRBJ1-1, reads SQTIHQWPATLVQPVGSPLSLECTVEGTSNPNLYWYRQAAGRGLQLLFYSVGIGQISSEVPQNLSASRPQDRQFILSSKKLLLSDSGFYLCAWSVLSAGAPEAFFGQGTRLTVV.